These T cell receptor beta chains were read from a single sample in a study of cytomegalovirus exposure and HLA in healthy donors. Some clones are missing from TCRdb's copy, which holds only in-frame ones; the method was immunoSEQ multiplex PCR. This table holds roughly 180,000 clones, 80% to 90% found once. What was sequenced was PBMCs. These receptor sequences come from a male donor in good health and CMV-seronegative. The CDR3 runs from the conserved cysteine through the conserved F or W. Fields, in order: J gene, clone size, D gene, CDR3 length, V gene, CDR3 DNA, CDR3 protein. The D gene is left open where the match is weak. Some rows have no size entry. The others give once, few or many, or a class for an expanded clone.

j_gene: TRBJ2-1
abundance: -
d_gene: TRBD2
len: 13
v_gene: TRBV4-1
CDR3nt: TGCGCCAGCAGCCCACGAGGGGAGGGGGAGCAGTTCTTC
CDR3aa: CASSPRGEGEQFF

j_gene: TRBJ2-7
abundance: few
d_gene: TRBD2
len: 18
v_gene: TRBV5-1
CDR3nt: TGCGCCAGCAGCCGCTTGGGACTAGCGGACCGGAGCTCCTACGAGCAGTACTTC
CDR3aa: CASSRLGLADRSSYEQYF

j_gene: TRBJ2-1
abundance: -
d_gene: -
len: 13
v_gene: TRBV27
CDR3nt: TGTGCCAGCAGTTTATCCGGGGACAATGAGCAGTTCTTC
CDR3aa: CASSLSGDNEQFF

j_gene: TRBJ2-1
abundance: few
d_gene: -
len: 16
v_gene: TRBV28
CDR3nt: TGTGCCAGCAGTCCCCCTAGCGACCGCCAGTACAATGAGCAGTTCTTC
CDR3aa: CASSPPSDRQYNEQFF

j_gene: TRBJ1-2
abundance: -
d_gene: -
len: 16
v_gene: TRBV5-5
CDR3nt: TGTGCCAGCAGCTCCGACGTGTTCTGGGGAGGATATGGCTACACCTTC
CDR3aa: CASSSDVFWGGYGYTF

j_gene: TRBJ2-7
abundance: -
d_gene: -
len: 13
v_gene: TRBV5-4
CDR3nt: TGTGCCAGCAGCTTCCCCCAACAGTACGAGCAGTACTTC
CDR3aa: CASSFPQQYEQYF

j_gene: TRBJ2-3
abundance: -
d_gene: TRBD2
len: 14
v_gene: TRBV2
CDR3nt: TGTGCCAGCAGTCAGGTAGCGGGGGGGGATACGCAGTATTTT
CDR3aa: CASSQVAGGDTQYF

j_gene: TRBJ2-7
abundance: -
d_gene: TRBD1
len: 14
v_gene: TRBV27
CDR3nt: TGTGCCAGCAGTTTGTACAGGGGGCCCTACGAGCAGTACTTC
CDR3aa: CASSLYRGPYEQYF

j_gene: TRBJ2-7
abundance: -
d_gene: -
len: 13
v_gene: TRBV2
CDR3nt: TGTGCCAGCAGTGAGGGGCAGGTGTCCGAGCAGTACTTC
CDR3aa: CASSEGQVSEQYF

j_gene: TRBJ1-5
abundance: -
d_gene: -
len: 14
v_gene: TRBV10-3
CDR3nt: TGTGCCAGCAACAGGGACCCAAGCAATCAGCCCCAGCATTTT
CDR3aa: CASNRDPSNQPQHF

j_gene: TRBJ2-7
abundance: -
d_gene: -
len: 16
v_gene: TRBV18
CDR3nt: TGTGCCAGCTCACCGAATCAGGGCCCTGAGTCCTACGAGCAGTACTTC
CDR3aa: CASSPNQGPESYEQYF

j_gene: TRBJ1-2
abundance: -
d_gene: -
len: 13
v_gene: TRBV6-1
CDR3nt: TGTGCCAGCAGTGAAGACAGATACTATGGCTACACCTTC
CDR3aa: CASSEDRYYGYTF

j_gene: TRBJ2-7
abundance: -
d_gene: -
len: 14
v_gene: TRBV27
CDR3nt: TGTGCCAGCAGTCAAACAGGTATCTCCTACGAGCAGTACTTC
CDR3aa: CASSQTGISYEQYF

j_gene: TRBJ2-7
abundance: -
d_gene: -
len: 19
v_gene: TRBV28
CDR3nt: TGTGCCAGCAGTTCCTCTGCCTACCCGACAGGAACGGCAACCTACGAGCAGTACTTC
CDR3aa: CASSSSAYPTGTATYEQYF

j_gene: TRBJ1-1
abundance: -
d_gene: TRBD1
len: 15
v_gene: TRBV19
CDR3nt: TGTGCCAGTAGTACCCGACAGGGGGGATACACTGAAGCTTTCTTT
CDR3aa: CASSTRQGGYTEAFF

j_gene: TRBJ2-7
abundance: few
d_gene: TRBD2
len: 14
v_gene: TRBV6-1
CDR3nt: TGTGCCAGCTCGCTAGCGGGTGGGGCCTACGAGCAGTACTTC
CDR3aa: CASSLAGGAYEQYF

j_gene: TRBJ2-7
abundance: -
d_gene: TRBD2
len: 15
v_gene: TRBV4-3
CDR3nt: TGCGCCAGCAGCCCAGGGACTAGCGGACTCTACGAGCAGTACTTC
CDR3aa: CASSPGTSGLYEQYF

j_gene: TRBJ2-5
abundance: once
d_gene: -
len: 13
v_gene: TRBV9
CDR3nt: TGTGCCAGCAGCTCTTACCCCGGGGAGACCCAGTACTTC
CDR3aa: CASSSYPGETQYF

j_gene: TRBJ1-1
abundance: -
d_gene: TRBD1
len: 13
v_gene: TRBV7-2
CDR3nt: TGTGCCAGCAGCACTCGACAGGGGGCCGGAGCTTTCTTT
CDR3aa: CASSTRQGAGAFF

j_gene: TRBJ1-2
abundance: -
d_gene: -
len: 15
v_gene: TRBV25-1
CDR3nt: TGTGCCAGCAGTCCAAAGGGGTCTTGGGGCTATGGCTACACCTTC
CDR3aa: CASSPKGSWGYGYTF

j_gene: TRBJ2-7
abundance: -
d_gene: TRBD1
len: 16
v_gene: TRBV30
CDR3nt: TGTGCCTGGAGTTTGTGGGCGACAGGGACATACTACGAGCAGTACTTC
CDR3aa: CAWSLWATGTYYEQYF

j_gene: TRBJ1-2
abundance: once
d_gene: -
len: 12
v_gene: TRBV13
CDR3nt: TGTGCCAGCAGTCGGGGGGCTTTAGGCTACACCTTC
CDR3aa: CASSRGALGYTF

j_gene: TRBJ1-1
abundance: -
d_gene: -
len: 12
v_gene: TRBV29-1
CDR3nt: TGCAGCGCCCTCGTTTGGAACACTGAAGCTTTCTTT
CDR3aa: CSALVWNTEAFF

j_gene: TRBJ2-2
abundance: -
d_gene: -
len: 15
v_gene: TRBV6-6
CDR3nt: TGTGCCAGCAGTTCACAGGGTCGGAACACCGGGGAGCTGTTTTTT
CDR3aa: CASSSQGRNTGELFF

j_gene: TRBJ2-2
abundance: few
d_gene: -
len: 14
v_gene: TRBV28
CDR3nt: TGTGCCAGCAGTTGGTCCCGACAGACCGGGGAGCTGTTTTTT
CDR3aa: CASSWSRQTGELFF

j_gene: TRBJ2-1
abundance: -
d_gene: TRBD2
len: 16
v_gene: TRBV9
CDR3nt: TGTGCCAGCAGCGTCATGGGACTAGATTTATACAATGAGCAGTTCTTC
CDR3aa: CASSVMGLDLYNEQFF

j_gene: TRBJ2-3
abundance: once
d_gene: TRBD2
len: 16
v_gene: TRBV7-2
CDR3nt: TGTGCCAGCAGCACGGGACTAGCGGGAGGGGCAAATACGCAGTATTTT
CDR3aa: CASSTGLAGGANTQYF

j_gene: TRBJ2-1
abundance: -
d_gene: TRBD1
len: 15
v_gene: TRBV4-3
CDR3nt: TGCGCCAGCAGCCAAGTTGACAGGGGGCCCAATGAGCAGTTCTTC
CDR3aa: CASSQVDRGPNEQFF

j_gene: TRBJ2-7
abundance: -
d_gene: -
len: 12
v_gene: TRBV6-1
CDR3nt: TGTGCCAGCAGTTGGGGGCGGTACGAGCAGTACTTC
CDR3aa: CASSWGRYEQYF

j_gene: TRBJ2-5
abundance: once
d_gene: TRBD2
len: 16
v_gene: TRBV28
CDR3nt: TGTGCCAGCAGCACCAGAGCGGGGGGCAACCAAGAGACCCAGTACTTC
CDR3aa: CASSTRAGGNQETQYF

j_gene: TRBJ2-5
abundance: -
d_gene: TRBD2
len: 16
v_gene: TRBV9
CDR3nt: TGTGCCAGCAGCGTTGGGGCGGGGGGACATCAAGAGACCCAGTACTTC
CDR3aa: CASSVGAGGHQETQYF

j_gene: TRBJ1-2
abundance: -
d_gene: TRBD1
len: 14
v_gene: TRBV10-2
CDR3nt: TGCGCCAGCCGAATGGGACAGACGGCCCGCGGCTACACCTTC
CDR3aa: CASRMGQTARGYTF

j_gene: TRBJ1-4
abundance: -
d_gene: TRBD1
len: 16
v_gene: TRBV5-6
CDR3nt: TGTGCCAGCAGCGGGGTACAGGGGGCAGCTAATGAAAAACTGTTTTTT
CDR3aa: CASSGVQGAANEKLFF

j_gene: TRBJ1-2
abundance: -
d_gene: TRBD1
len: 15
v_gene: TRBV6-5
CDR3nt: TGTGCCAGCAGTCCACTACAGGGGGCCAGGGATGGCTACCCCTTC
CDR3aa: CASSPLQGARDGYPF

j_gene: TRBJ2-5
abundance: -
d_gene: -
len: 12
v_gene: TRBV27
CDR3nt: TGTGCCAGCAGCCCCCTAGGAGAGACCCAGTACTTC
CDR3aa: CASSPLGETQYF

j_gene: TRBJ2-3
abundance: -
d_gene: -
len: 14
v_gene: TRBV9
CDR3nt: TGTGCCAGCAGCGTAGACGGTAGCACAGATACGCAGTATTTT
CDR3aa: CASSVDGSTDTQYF

j_gene: TRBJ2-7
abundance: few
d_gene: TRBD1
len: 15
v_gene: TRBV6-5
CDR3nt: TGTGCCAGCGGAGGACAGGGAAGGGCTCCCTACGAGCAGTACTTC
CDR3aa: CASGGQGRAPYEQYF

j_gene: TRBJ2-3
abundance: -
d_gene: TRBD2
len: 19
v_gene: TRBV4-3
CDR3nt: TGCGCCAGCAGCCAAGCCCTCCTATTAGCGGGGGGGACGTCAGATACGCAGTATTTT
CDR3aa: CASSQALLLAGGTSDTQYF

j_gene: TRBJ2-3
abundance: few
d_gene: TRBD2
len: 17
v_gene: TRBV7-3
CDR3nt: TGTGCCAGCAGCTCCACGACTAGCGGCAGACCCACAGATACGCAGTATTTT
CDR3aa: CASSSTTSGRPTDTQYF

j_gene: TRBJ1-1
abundance: -
d_gene: -
len: 14
v_gene: TRBV18
CDR3nt: TGTGCCAGCTCTCGCATACATACGAACACTGAAGCTTTCTTT
CDR3aa: CASSRIHTNTEAFF

j_gene: TRBJ1-2
abundance: -
d_gene: TRBD1
len: 14
v_gene: TRBV18
CDR3nt: TGTGCCAGCTCGCCACAGGGGCAGGGCTATGGCTACACCTTC
CDR3aa: CASSPQGQGYGYTF

j_gene: TRBJ2-3
abundance: -
d_gene: TRBD2
len: 20
v_gene: TRBV4-2
CDR3nt: TGTGCCAGCAGCCCAGGCCTCACCGGGACTAGCGGGAGTAAAAGAGATACGCAGTATTTT
CDR3aa: CASSPGLTGTSGSKRDTQYF

j_gene: TRBJ1-1
abundance: -
d_gene: -
len: 14
v_gene: TRBV6-6
CDR3nt: TGTGCCAGCAGTTACAGTCAGGGCGACACTGAAGCTTTCTTT
CDR3aa: CASSYSQGDTEAFF

j_gene: TRBJ2-1
abundance: -
d_gene: TRBD2
len: 16
v_gene: TRBV5-1
CDR3nt: TGCGCCAGCAGACCGGGACTAGCGGGAGACTACAATGAGCAGTTCTTC
CDR3aa: CASRPGLAGDYNEQFF

j_gene: TRBJ2-2
abundance: once
d_gene: -
len: 14
v_gene: TRBV11-3
CDR3nt: TGTGCCAGCAGCGGGGGCGGATACACCGGGGAGCTGTTTTTT
CDR3aa: CASSGGGYTGELFF

j_gene: TRBJ2-5
abundance: -
d_gene: -
len: 18
v_gene: TRBV6-1
CDR3nt: TGTGCCAGCAGTGAAGGACAGGTTTTGACTAGCACGAAAGAGACCCAGTACTTC
CDR3aa: CASSEGQVLTSTKETQYF

j_gene: TRBJ2-7
abundance: -
d_gene: TRBD1
len: 16
v_gene: TRBV19
CDR3nt: TGTGCCAGTAGTCCCCGATGGACAGGATTTTCCTACGAGCAGTACTTC
CDR3aa: CASSPRWTGFSYEQYF

j_gene: TRBJ1-1
abundance: once
d_gene: TRBD1
len: 14
v_gene: TRBV5-4
CDR3nt: TGTGCCAGCAGCCTCCGGACAGGGGGGAATGAAGCTTTCTTT
CDR3aa: CASSLRTGGNEAFF

j_gene: TRBJ2-2
abundance: -
d_gene: -
len: 17
v_gene: TRBV7-9
CDR3nt: TGTTCCAGCAGCTCCTCCGGTCGGGGGGCTGTCACCGGGGAGCTGTTTTTT
CDR3aa: CSSSSSGRGAVTGELFF

j_gene: TRBJ1-6
abundance: -
d_gene: TRBD1
len: 13
v_gene: TRBV19
CDR3nt: TGTGCCAGTACCCGGGACAGAGAGTCACCCCTCCACTTT
CDR3aa: CASTRDRESPLHF

j_gene: TRBJ1-4
abundance: once
d_gene: -
len: 15
v_gene: TRBV25-1
CDR3nt: TGTGCCAGCAGTGAATGGTCAGGCCAGTATGAAAAACTGTTTTTT
CDR3aa: CASSEWSGQYEKLFF

j_gene: TRBJ2-1
abundance: -
d_gene: -
len: 15
v_gene: TRBV30
CDR3nt: TGTGCCTGGGCCTCCAAGCAGGCCTCCTACAATGAGCAGTTCTTC
CDR3aa: CAWASKQASYNEQFF

j_gene: TRBJ2-3
abundance: once
d_gene: -
len: 15
v_gene: TRBV27
CDR3nt: TGTGCCAGCAGTCCCCGGGTGGGGCACACAGATACGCAGTATTTT
CDR3aa: CASSPRVGHTDTQYF

j_gene: TRBJ1-2
abundance: -
d_gene: -
len: 16
v_gene: TRBV5-8
CDR3nt: TGTGCCAGCAGCTTGAGAATCAGGGGCTTCAGGGGTGGCTACACCTTC
CDR3aa: CASSLRIRGFRGGYTF

j_gene: TRBJ1-3
abundance: -
d_gene: -
len: 15
v_gene: TRBV5-6
CDR3nt: TGTGCCAGCAGCTTACCAGGGTGGTCAGGAAACACCATATATTTT
CDR3aa: CASSLPGWSGNTIYF

j_gene: TRBJ2-2
abundance: -
d_gene: TRBD1
len: 14
v_gene: TRBV11-3
CDR3nt: TGTGCCAGCAGCCGGGACAGCCTCACCGGGGAGCTGTTTTTT
CDR3aa: CASSRDSLTGELFF

j_gene: TRBJ2-7
abundance: -
d_gene: TRBD2
len: 17
v_gene: TRBV4-2
CDR3nt: TGTGCCAGCAGCCAAGATCGAGAAACTAGCGGGCCCTACGAGCAGTACTTC
CDR3aa: CASSQDRETSGPYEQYF

j_gene: TRBJ2-7
abundance: -
d_gene: -
len: 16
v_gene: TRBV10-3
CDR3nt: TGTGCCATCAGTGATCCTACAGGGTTGACCTCCTACGAGCAGTACTTC
CDR3aa: CAISDPTGLTSYEQYF

j_gene: TRBJ1-3
abundance: -
d_gene: -
len: 15
v_gene: TRBV30
CDR3nt: TGTGCCTGGAGTGCCTGGGGACTAGCTGGAAACACCATATATTTT
CDR3aa: CAWSAWGLAGNTIYF